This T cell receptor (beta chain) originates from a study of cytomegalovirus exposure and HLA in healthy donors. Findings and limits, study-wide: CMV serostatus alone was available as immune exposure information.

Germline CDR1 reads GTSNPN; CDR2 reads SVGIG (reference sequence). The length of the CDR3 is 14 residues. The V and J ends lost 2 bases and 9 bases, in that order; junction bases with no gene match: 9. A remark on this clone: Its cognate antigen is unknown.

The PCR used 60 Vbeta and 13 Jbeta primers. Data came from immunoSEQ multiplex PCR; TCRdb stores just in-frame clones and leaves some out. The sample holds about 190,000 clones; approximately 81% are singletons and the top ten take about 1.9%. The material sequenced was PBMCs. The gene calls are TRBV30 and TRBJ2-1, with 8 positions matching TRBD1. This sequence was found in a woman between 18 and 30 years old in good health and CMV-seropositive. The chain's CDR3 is CAWSNGQGISEQFF. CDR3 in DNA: TGTGCCTGGAGTAACGGACAGGGTATATCTGAGCAGTTCTTC.